The clone carrying this TCR beta chain has a handful of counts. Its antigen is undetermined. These data originate in a study of T cell repertoires in cytomegalovirus infection. General study results and limits: Frequencies of public TCR beta families were cumulated, and this identified carriers of CMV plus the relevant HLA.

Each CDR3 protein gets one entry after TCRdb re-called the reads with MiXCR. The sample carries about 310,000 distinct CDR3 sequences, 25% recorded once. This CDR3 contains 15 residues. Germline V gene sequence: CDR1 MNHEY, CDR2 SMNVEV (reference sequence). Between the trimmed V and J ends, which lost 4 bases and 1 base, there was a span of 14 bases. The chain links TRBV27 to TRBJ2-7, with TRBD2 as a possible D gene (7 bases). The specimen comprised cultured PBMCs, sampled from culture after CMV antigen stimulation. This sequence was found in a human donor in good health (CMV status not recorded). Some clones in this sample may be carry-over from other donors' samples. In nucleotides, the CDR3 is TGTGCCAGCAGTTCTATGGGAGGGGGTTCCTACGAGCAGTACTTC. As protein: CASSSMGGGSYEQYF.